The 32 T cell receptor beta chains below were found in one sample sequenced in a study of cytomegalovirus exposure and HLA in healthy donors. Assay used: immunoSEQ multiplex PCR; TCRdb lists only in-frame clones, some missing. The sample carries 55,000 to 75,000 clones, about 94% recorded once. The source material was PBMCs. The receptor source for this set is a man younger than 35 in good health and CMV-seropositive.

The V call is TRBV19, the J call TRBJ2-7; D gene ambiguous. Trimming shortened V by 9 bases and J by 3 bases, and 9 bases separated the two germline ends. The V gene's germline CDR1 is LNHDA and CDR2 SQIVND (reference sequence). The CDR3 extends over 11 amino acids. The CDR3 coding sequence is TGTGCCAGCCCCATGTTCTACGAGCAGTACTTC. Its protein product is CASPMFYEQYF.

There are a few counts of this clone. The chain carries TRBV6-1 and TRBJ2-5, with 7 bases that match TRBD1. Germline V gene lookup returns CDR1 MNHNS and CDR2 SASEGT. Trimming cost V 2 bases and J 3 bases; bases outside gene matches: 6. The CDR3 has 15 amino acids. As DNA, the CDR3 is TGTGCCAGCAGTGAAATAGGGGGCCAGAAAGAGACCCAGTACTTC. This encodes CASSEIGGQKETQYF.

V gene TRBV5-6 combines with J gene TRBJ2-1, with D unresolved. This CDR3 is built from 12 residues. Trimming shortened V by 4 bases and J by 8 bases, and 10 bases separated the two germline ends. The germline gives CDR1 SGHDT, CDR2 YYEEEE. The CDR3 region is CASSHLSYEQFF. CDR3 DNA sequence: TGTGCCAGCAGCCATCTCAGTTATGAGCAGTTCTTC.

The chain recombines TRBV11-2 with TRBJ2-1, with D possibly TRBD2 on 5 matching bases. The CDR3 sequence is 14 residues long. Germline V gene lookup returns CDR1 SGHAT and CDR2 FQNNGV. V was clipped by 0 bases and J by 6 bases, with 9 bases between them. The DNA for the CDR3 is TGTGCCAGCAGCTTAGATGCGGGCGGCAATGAGCAGTTCTTC. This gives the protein CASSLDAGGNEQFF.

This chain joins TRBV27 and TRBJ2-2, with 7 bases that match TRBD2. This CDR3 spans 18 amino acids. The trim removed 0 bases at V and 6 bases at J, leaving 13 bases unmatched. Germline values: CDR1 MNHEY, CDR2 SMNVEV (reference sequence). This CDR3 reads CASSLSMRGGLFAGELFF. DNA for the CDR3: TGTGCCAGCAGTTTATCGATGAGGGGAGGGTTATTCGCCGGGGAGCTGTTTTTT.

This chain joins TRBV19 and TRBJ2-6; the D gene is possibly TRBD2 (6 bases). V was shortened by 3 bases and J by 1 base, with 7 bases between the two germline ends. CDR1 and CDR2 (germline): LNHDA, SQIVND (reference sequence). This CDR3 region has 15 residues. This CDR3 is CASSIGGSGANVLTF. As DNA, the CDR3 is TGTGCCAGTAGTATTGGGGGGTCTGGGGCCAACGTCCTGACTTTC.

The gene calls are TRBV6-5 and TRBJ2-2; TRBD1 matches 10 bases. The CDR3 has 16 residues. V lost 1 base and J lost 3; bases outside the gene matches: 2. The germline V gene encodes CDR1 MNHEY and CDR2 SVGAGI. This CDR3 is CASSYLGQGHTGELFF. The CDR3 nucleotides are TGTGCCAGCAGTTACTTGGGACAGGGGCACACCGGGGAGCTGTTTTTT.

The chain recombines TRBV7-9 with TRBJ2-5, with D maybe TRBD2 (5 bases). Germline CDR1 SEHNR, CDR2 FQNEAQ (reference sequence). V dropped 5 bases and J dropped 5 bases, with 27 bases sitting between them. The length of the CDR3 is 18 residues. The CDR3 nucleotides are TGTGCCAGCAGCCCTCCGTGGCTAGCAGACCCAATGAGGGAGACCCAGTACTTC. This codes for CASSPPWLADPMRETQYF.

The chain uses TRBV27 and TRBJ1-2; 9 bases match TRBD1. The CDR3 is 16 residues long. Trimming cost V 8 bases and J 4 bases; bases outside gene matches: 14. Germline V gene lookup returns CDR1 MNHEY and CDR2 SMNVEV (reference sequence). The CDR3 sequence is CASAWDRDRTTYGYTF. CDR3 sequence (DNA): TGTGCCAGCGCCTGGGACAGGGACCGCACGACCTATGGCTACACCTTC.

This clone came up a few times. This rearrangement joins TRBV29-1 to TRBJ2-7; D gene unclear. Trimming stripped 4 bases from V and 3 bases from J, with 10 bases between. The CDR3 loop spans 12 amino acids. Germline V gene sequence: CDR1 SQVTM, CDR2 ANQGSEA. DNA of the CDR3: TGCAGCGTTGCCCCGAACTTCTACGAGCAGTACTTC. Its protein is CSVAPNFYEQYF.

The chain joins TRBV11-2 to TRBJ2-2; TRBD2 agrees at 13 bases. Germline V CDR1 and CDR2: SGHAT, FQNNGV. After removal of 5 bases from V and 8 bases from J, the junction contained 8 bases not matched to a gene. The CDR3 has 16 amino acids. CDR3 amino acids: CASSPWTSGGIGELFF. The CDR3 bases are TGTGCCAGCAGCCCGTGGACTAGCGGGGGTATTGGGGAGCTGTTTTTT. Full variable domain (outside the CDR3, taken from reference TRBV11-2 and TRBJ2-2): EAGVAQSPRYKIIEKRQSVAFWCNPISGHATLYWYQQILGQGPKLLIQFQNNGVVDDSQLPKDRFSAERLKGVDSTLKIQPAKLEDSAVYLCASSPWTSGGIGELFFGEGSRLTVL.

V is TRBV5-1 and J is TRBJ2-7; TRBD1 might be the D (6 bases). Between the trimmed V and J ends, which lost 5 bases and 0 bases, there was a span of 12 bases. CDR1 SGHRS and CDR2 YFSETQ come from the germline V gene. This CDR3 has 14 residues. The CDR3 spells CASSLGQSSYEQYF. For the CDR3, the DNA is TGCGCCAGCAGTTTAGGACAGAGCTCCTACGAGCAGTACTTC.

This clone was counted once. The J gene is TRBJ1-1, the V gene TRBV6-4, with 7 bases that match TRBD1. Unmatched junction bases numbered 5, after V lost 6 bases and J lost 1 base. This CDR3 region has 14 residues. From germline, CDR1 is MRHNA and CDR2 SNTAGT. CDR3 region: CASRSTGKNTEAFF. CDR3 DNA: TGTGCCAGCAGATCGACAGGGAAGAACACTGAAGCTTTCTTT.

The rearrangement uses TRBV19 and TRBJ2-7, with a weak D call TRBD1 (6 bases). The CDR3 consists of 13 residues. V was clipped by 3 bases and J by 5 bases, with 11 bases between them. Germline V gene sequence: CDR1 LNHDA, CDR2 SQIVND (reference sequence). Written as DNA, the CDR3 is TGTGCCAGTAGTATCGGCAGGGGCAACGAGCAGTACTTC. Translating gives CASSIGRGNEQYF.

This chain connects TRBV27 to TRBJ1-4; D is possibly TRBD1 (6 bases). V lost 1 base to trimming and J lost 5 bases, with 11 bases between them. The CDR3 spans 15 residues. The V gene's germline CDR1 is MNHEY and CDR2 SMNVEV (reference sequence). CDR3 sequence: CASSLYTGTNEKLFF. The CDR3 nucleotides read TGTGCCAGCAGTTTATACACAGGGACCAATGAAAAACTGTTTTTT.

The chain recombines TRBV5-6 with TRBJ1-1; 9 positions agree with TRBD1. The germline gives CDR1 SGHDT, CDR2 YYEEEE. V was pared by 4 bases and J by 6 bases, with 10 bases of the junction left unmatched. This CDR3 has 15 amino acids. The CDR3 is CASSGVQGAGAEAFF. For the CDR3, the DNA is TGTGCCAGCAGCGGAGTACAGGGGGCAGGGGCTGAAGCTTTCTTT.

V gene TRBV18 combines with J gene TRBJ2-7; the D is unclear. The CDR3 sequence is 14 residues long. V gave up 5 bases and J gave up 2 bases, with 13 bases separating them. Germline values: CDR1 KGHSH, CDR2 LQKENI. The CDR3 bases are TGTGCCAGCTCAGTTGTGCAGGCTACCTACGAGCAGTACTTC. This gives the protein CASSVVQATYEQYF.

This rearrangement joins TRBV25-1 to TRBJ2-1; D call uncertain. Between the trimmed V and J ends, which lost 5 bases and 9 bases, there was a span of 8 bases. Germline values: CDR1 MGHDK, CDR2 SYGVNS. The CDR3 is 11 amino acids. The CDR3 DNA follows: TGTGCCAGCAGTTTCGGTAGTGAGCAGTTCTTC. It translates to CASSFGSEQFF.

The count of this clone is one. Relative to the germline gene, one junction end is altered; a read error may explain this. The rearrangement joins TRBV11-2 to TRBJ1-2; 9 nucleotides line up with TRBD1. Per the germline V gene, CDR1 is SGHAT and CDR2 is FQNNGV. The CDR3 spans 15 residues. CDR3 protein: CASSLDRGLWYGYTF. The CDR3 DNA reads TGTGCCAGCAGTTTAGACAGGGGGTTATGGTATGGCTACACCTTC.

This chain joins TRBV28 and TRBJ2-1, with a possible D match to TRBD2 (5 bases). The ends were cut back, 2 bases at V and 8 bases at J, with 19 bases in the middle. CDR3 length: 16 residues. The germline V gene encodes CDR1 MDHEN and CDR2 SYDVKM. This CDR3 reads CASSLNPSASRDEQFF. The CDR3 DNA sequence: TGTGCCAGCAGTTTAAACCCTTCGGCTAGCCGCGATGAGCAGTTCTTC.

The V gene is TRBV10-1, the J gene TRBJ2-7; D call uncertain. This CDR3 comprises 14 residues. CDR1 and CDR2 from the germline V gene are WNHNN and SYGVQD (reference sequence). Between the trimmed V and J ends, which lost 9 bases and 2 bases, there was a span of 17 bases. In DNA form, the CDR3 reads TGCGCCAGTTCCCCCGGAGTAAGCACCTACGAGCAGTACTTC. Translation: CASSPGVSTYEQYF.

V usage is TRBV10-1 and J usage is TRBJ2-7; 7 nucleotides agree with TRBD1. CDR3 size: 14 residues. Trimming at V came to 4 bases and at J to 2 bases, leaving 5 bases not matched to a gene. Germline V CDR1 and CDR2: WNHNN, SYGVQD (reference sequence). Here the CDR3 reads CASSGYRGTYEQYF. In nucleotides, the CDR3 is TGCGCCAGCAGTGGATACAGGGGCACCTACGAGCAGTACTTC.

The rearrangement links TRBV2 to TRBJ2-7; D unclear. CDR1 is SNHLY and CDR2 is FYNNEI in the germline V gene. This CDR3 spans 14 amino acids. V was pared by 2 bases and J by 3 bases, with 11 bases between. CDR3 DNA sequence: TGTGCCAGCAGTGAAAGAGGTTGGGTCTACGAGCAGTACTTC. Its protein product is CASSERGWVYEQYF. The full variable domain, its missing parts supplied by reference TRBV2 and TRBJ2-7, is EPEVTQTPSHQVTQMGQEVILRCVPISNHLYFYWYRQILGQKVEFLVSFYNNEISEKSEIFDDQFSVERPDGSNFTLKIRSTKLEDSAMYFCASSERGWVYEQYFGPGTRLTVT.

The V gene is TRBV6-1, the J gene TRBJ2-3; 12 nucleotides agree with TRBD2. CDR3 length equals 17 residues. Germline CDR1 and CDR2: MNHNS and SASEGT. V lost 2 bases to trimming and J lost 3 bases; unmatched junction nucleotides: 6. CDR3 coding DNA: TGTGCCAGCAGTGAATTAAGGGGGACTAGCGGGACAGATACGCAGTATTTT. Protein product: CASSELRGTSGTDTQYF.

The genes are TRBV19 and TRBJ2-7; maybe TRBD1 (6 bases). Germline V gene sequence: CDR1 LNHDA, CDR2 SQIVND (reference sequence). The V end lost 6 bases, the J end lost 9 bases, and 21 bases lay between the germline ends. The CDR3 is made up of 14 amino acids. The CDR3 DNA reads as TGTGCCAGTAGGAGCCGGGACAACCACCCACGGCAGTACTTC. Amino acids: CASRSRDNHPRQYF.

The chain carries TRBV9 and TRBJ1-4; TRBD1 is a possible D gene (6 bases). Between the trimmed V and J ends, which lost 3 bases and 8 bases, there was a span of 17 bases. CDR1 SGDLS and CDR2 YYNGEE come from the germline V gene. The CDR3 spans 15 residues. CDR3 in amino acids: CASSGPGQRGEKLFF. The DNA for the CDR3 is TGTGCCAGCAGCGGACCGGGACAACGAGGGGAAAAACTGTTTTTT.

Here the CDR3 reads CASSFRLAGWGDTQYF. CDR3 bases: TGTGCCAGCAGCTTCAGACTAGCGGGATGGGGGGATACGCAGTATTTT. The V call is TRBV11-2, the J call TRBJ2-3, with 11 nucleotides matching TRBD2. V lost 3 bases and J lost 6; bases outside the gene matches: 8. The CDR3 has 16 residues. Germline CDR1 reads SGHAT; CDR2 reads FQNNGV.

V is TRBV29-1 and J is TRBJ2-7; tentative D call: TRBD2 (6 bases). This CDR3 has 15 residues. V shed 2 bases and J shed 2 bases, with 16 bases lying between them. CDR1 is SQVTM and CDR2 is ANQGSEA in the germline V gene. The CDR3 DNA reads TGCAGCGTTGAAACCACCGGGACGGGAGCCTACGAGCAGTACTTC. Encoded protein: CSVETTGTGAYEQYF.

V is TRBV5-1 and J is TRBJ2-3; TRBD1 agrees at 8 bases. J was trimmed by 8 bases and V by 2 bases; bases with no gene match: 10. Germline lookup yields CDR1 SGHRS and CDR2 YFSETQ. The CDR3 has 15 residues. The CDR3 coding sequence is TGCGCCAGCAGCTTCGGACAGGGACCCAGGGCTACGCAGTATTTT. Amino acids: CASSFGQGPRATQYF.

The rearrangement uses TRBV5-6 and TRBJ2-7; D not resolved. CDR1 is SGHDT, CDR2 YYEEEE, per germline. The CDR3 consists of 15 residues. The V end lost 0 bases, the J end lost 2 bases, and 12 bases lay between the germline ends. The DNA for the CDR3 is TGTGCCAGCAGCTTGGTAGGAGTCGCGGCCTACGAGCAGTACTTC. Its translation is CASSLVGVAAYEQYF.

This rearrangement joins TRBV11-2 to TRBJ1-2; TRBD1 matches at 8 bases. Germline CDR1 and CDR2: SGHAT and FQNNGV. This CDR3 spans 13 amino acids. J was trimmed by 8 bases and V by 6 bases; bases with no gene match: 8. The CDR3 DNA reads TGTGCCAGCAGTTACCAGGGGGCTTGGGGCTACACCTTC. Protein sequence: CASSYQGAWGYTF. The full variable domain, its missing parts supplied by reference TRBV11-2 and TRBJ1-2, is EAGVAQSPRYKIIEKRQSVAFWCNPISGHATLYWYQQILGQGPKLLIQFQNNGVVDDSQLPKDRFSAERLKGVDSTLKIQPAKLEDSAVYLCASSYQGAWGYTFGSGTRLTVV.

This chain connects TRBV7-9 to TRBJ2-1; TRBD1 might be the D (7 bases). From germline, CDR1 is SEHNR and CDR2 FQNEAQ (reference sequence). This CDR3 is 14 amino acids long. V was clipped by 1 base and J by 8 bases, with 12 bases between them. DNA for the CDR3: TGTGCCAGCAGCTTAGTAGCAGGGGGGCATGAGCAGTTCTTC. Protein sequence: CASSLVAGGHEQFF.